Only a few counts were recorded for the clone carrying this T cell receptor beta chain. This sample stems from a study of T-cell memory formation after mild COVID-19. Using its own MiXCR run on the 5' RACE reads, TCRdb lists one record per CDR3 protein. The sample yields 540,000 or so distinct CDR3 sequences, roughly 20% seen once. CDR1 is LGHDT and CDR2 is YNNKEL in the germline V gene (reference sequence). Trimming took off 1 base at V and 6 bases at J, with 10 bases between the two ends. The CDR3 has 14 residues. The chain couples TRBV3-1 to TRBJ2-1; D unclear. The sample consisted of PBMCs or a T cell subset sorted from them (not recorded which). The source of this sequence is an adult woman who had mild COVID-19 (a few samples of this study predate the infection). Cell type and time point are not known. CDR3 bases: TGTGCCAGCAGCCAAGCGCCTGACGGCAATGAGCAGTTCTTC. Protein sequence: CASSQAPDGNEQFF.